The clone carrying this T cell receptor (beta chain) has a count of ten or more. Its antigen is unidentified. They built TCR cDNA with 5'RACE template switching, a step that put in a universal primer site and UMIs. TCRdb re-derived calls from the 5' RACE reads in MiXCR, one entry per CDR3 protein. The data hold about 110,000 distinct CDR3 sequences, with 7% to 8.5% observed a single time. The CDR3 totals 16 residues. V shed 1 base, J shed 8 bases, and the junction held 12 bases outside the gene matches. Per the germline V gene, CDR1 is SEHNR and CDR2 is FQNEAQ (reference sequence). This entry belongs to a study of T cells after yellow fever vaccination. General study points: Among all clonotypes, a small share was observed in both CD4 and CD8 compartments. Booster sampling recovered most clones from primary vaccination (nearly 98% CD4, approximately 88% CD8). Repertoires sorted by FACS could include abundant clonotypes that are contaminants from the bulk population.

The sequencing here drew on CD8+ T cells sorted from PBMCs, taken 45 days after the yellow fever booster vaccination. The chain links TRBV7-9 to TRBJ2-5; 8 nucleotides agree with TRBD2. This clonotype was obtained from a man between 25 and 39 years old who received the YFV17D yellow fever vaccine. CDR3 loop: CASSLGASGSLDTQYF. As DNA, the CDR3 is TGTGCCAGCAGCTTAGGTGCCAGCGGGAGCTTAGACACCCAGTACTTC. The whole variable domain, remainder taken from reference TRBV7-9 and TRBJ2-5, is DTGVSQNPRHKITKRGQNVTFRCDPISEHNRLYWYRQTLGQGPEFLTYFQNEAQLEKSRLLSDRFSAERPKGSFSTLEIQRTEQGDSAMYLCASSLGASGSLDTQYFGPGTRLLVL.